The clone carrying this TCR beta chain has more than one count but fewer than ten. These data originate in a study of T cell repertoires in cytomegalovirus infection. TCRdb reanalysed the reads using MiXCR and keeps one entry per CDR3 protein. Found here are approximately 100,000 distinct CDR3 sequences, around a quarter of them singletons; the top ten hold approximately 40%. This receptor was identified in a human donor in good health (CMV status not recorded). Some clones in this sample may be carry-over from other donors' samples. The sample consisted of CD8+ T cells from PBMCs.

DNA of the CDR3: TGTGCCAGCAGTGAGAGGATGGGAGCCAAAAACATTCAGTACTTC. This encodes CASSERMGAKNIQYF. The J gene is TRBJ2-4, the V gene TRBV6-5; D gene unclear. V lost 5 bases and J lost 0, with 11 bases in between. The germline V gene has CDR1 MNHEY and CDR2 SVGAGI. The CDR3 extends over 15 amino acids.